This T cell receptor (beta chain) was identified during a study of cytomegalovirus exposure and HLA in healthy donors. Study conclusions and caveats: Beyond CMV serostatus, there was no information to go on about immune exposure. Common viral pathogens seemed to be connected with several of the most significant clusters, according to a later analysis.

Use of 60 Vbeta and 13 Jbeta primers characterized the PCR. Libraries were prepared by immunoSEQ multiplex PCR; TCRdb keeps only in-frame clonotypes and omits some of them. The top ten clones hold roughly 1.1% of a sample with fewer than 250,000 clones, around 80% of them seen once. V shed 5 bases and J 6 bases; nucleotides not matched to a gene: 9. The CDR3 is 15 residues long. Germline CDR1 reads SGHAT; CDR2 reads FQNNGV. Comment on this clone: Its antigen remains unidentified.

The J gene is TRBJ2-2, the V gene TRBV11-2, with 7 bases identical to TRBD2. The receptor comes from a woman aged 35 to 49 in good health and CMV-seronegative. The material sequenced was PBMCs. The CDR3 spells CASSRNSRGAGELFF. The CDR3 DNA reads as TGTGCCAGCAGCCGTAATAGCCGGGGGGCCGGGGAGCTGTTTTTT.